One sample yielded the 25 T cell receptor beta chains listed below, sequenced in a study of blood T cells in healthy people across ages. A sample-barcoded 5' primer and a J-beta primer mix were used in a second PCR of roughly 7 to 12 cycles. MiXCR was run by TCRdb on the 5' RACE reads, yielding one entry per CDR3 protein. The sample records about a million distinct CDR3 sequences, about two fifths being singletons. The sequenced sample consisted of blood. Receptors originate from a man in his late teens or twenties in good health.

The CDR3 sequence is CASSWSGLDSNTQYF. The CDR3 DNA is TGCGCCAGCAGCTGGTCAGGACTAGACTCAAATACGCAGTATTTT. The V and J genes are TRBV5-1 and TRBJ2-3; 7 nucleotides align to TRBD2. V gave up 3 bases and J gave up 7 bases; unmatched junction bases: 11. Germline V gene lookup returns CDR1 SGHRS and CDR2 YFSETQ. There are 15 residues in the CDR3.

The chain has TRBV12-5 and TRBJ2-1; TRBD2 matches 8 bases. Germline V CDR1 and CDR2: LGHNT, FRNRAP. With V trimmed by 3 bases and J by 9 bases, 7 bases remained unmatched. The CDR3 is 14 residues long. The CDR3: CASGFSGKEGEQFF. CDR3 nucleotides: TGTGCTAGTGGTTTTAGCGGGAAGGAGGGTGAGCAGTTCTTC. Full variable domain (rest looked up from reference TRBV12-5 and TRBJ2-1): DARVTQTPRHKVTEMGQEVTMRCQPILGHNTVFWYRQTMMQGLELLAYFRNRAPLDDSGMPKDRFSAEMPDATLATLKIQPSEPRDSAVYFCASGFSGKEGEQFFGPGTRLTVL.

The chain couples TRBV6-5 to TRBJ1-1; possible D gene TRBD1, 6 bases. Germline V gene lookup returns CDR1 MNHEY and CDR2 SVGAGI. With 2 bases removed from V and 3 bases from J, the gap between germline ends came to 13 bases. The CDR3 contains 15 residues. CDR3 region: CASSYAGQSDTEAFF. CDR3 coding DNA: TGTGCCAGCAGTTACGCAGGACAGTCGGACACTGAAGCTTTCTTT.

The CDR3 region is CASIPRTGYNYGYTF. The CDR3 DNA is TGTGCCAGCATTCCCCGGACAGGTTATAACTATGGCTACACCTTC. This sequence joins TRBV6-5 and TRBJ1-2; TRBD1 agrees at 7 bases. From germline, CDR1 is MNHEY and CDR2 SVGAGI. The CDR3 has 15 residues. Unmatched junction bases numbered 9, after V lost 7 bases and J lost 1 base.

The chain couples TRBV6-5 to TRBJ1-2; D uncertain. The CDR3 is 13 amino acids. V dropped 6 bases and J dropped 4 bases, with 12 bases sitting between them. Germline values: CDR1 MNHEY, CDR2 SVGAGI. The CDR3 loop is CASRSQAGYGYTF. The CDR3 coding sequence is TGTGCCAGCAGGTCACAAGCGGGCTATGGCTACACCTTC.

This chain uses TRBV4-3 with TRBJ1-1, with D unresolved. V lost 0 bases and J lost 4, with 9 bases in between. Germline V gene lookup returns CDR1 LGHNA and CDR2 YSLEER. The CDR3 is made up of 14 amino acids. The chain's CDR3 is CASSQEVRLTEAFF. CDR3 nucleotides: TGCGCCAGCAGCCAAGAAGTTAGGCTCACTGAAGCTTTCTTT.

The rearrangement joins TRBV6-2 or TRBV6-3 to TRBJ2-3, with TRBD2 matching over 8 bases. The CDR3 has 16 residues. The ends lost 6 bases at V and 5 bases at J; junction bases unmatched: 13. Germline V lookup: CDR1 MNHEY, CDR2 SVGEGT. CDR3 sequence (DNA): TGTGCCAGCAGCCGGTTTTTGGGGGCGGGAGGAGATACGCAGTATTTT. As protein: CASSRFLGAGGDTQYF.

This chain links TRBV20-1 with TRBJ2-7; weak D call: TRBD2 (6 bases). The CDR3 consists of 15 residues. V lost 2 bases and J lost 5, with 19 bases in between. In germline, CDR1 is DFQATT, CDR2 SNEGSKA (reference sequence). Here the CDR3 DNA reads TGCAGTGCTAGAAAGTCGGGACTTAGGAGGGACGAGCAGTACTTC. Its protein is CSARKSGLRRDEQYF.

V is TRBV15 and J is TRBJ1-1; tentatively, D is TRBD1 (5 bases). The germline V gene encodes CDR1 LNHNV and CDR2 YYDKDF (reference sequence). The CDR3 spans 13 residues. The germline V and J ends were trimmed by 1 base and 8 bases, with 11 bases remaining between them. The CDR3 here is CATSRAGVREAFF. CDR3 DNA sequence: TGTGCCACCAGCAGAGCGGGGGTGAGGGAAGCTTTCTTT.

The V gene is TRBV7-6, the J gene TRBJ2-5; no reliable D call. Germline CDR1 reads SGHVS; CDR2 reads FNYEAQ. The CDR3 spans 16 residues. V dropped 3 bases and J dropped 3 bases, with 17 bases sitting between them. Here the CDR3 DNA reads TGTGCCAGCAGCTTTCTTTCGTGGGGAACGGAAGAGACCCAGTACTTC. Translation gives CASSFLSWGTEETQYF.

In nucleotides, the CDR3 is TGTGCCACCAGTCGGACTTCGACCCAAGAGACCCAGTACTTC. Translated, it gives CATSRTSTQETQYF. This chain joins TRBV15 and TRBJ2-5; D is perhaps TRBD2 (5 bases). The ends were cut back, 6 bases at V and 1 base at J, with 12 bases in the middle. The length of the CDR3 is 14 residues. CDR1 is LNHNV and CDR2 is YYDKDF in the germline V gene (reference sequence). The entire variable domain, with the rest obtained from reference TRBV15 and TRBJ2-5, is as follows: DAMVIQNPRYQVTQFGKPVTLSCSQTLNHNVMYWYQQKSSQAPKLLFHYYDKDFNNEADTPDNFQSRRPNTSFCFLDIRSPGLGDTAMYLCATSRTSTQETQYFGPGTRLLVL.

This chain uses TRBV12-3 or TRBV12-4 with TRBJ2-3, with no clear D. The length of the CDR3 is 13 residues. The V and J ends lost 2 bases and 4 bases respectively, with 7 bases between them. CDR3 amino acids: CASSLYQADTQYF. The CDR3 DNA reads TGTGCCAGCAGTTTATATCAAGCAGATACGCAGTATTTT.

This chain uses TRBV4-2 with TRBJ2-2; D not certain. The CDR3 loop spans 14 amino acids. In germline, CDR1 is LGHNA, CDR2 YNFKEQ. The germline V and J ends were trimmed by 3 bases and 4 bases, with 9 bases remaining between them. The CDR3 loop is CASSHTPSTGELFF. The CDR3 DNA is TGTGCCAGCAGCCACACCCCAAGCACCGGGGAGCTGTTTTTT.

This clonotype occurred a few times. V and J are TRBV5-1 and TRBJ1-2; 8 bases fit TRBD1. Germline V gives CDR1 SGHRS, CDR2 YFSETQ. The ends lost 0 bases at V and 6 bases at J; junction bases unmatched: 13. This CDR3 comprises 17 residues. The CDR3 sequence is CASSLAESGQGSNGYTF. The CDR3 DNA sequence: TGCGCCAGCAGCTTGGCCGAGAGTGGACAGGGATCGAATGGCTACACCTTC. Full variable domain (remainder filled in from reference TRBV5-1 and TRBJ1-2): KAGVTQTPRYLIKTRGQQVTLSCSPISGHRSVSWYQQTPGQGLQFLFEYFSETQRNKGNFPGRFSGRQFSNSRSEMNVSTLELGDSALYLCASSLAESGQGSNGYTFGSGTRLTVV.

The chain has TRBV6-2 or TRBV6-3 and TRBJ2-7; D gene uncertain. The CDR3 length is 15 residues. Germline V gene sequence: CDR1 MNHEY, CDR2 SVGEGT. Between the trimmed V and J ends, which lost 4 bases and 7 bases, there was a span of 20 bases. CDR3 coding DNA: TGTGCCAGCAGTTCCCCGCGGACCACTAACAATGAGCAGTACTTC. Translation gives CASSSPRTTNNEQYF.

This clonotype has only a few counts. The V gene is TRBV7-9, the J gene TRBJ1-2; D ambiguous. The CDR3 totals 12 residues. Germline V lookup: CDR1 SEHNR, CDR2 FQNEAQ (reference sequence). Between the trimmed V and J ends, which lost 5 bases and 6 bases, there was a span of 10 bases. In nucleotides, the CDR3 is TGTGCCAGCAGCCCTAGACCCGATGGCTACACCTTC. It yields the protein CASSPRPDGYTF.

DNA for the CDR3: TGCAGTGCTAGCGGGGGGCTCTCCTACGAGCAGTACTTC. Protein: CSASGGLSYEQYF. The gene calls are TRBV20-1 and TRBJ2-7; maybe TRBD2 (7 bases). Germline V gene sequence: CDR1 DFQATT, CDR2 SNEGSKA (reference sequence). CDR3 size: 13 residues. Trimming stripped 3 bases from V and 0 bases from J, with 9 bases between.

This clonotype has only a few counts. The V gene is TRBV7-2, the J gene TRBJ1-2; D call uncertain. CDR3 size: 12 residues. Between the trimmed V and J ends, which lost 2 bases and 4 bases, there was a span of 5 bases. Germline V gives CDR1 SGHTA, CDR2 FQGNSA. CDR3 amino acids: CASSLRLYGYTF. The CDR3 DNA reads TGTGCCAGCAGCTTACGTCTCTATGGCTACACCTTC.

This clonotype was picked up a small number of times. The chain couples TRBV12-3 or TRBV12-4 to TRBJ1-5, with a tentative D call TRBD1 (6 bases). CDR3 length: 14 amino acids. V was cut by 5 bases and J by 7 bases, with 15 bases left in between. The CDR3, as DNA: TGTGCCAGCAGTCCCCAGGGGAACAACCAGCCCCAGCATTTT. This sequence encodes CASSPQGNNQPQHF.

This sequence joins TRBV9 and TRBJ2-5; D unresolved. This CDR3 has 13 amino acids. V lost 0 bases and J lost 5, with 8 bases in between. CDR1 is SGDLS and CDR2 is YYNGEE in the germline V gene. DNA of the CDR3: TGTGCCAGCAGCGTAGGATTAAGGGAGACCCAGTACTTC. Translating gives CASSVGLRETQYF.

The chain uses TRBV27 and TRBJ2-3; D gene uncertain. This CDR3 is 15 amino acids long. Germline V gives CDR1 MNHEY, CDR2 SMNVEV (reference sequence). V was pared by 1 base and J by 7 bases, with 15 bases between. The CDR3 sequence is CASSLWPAAINTQYF. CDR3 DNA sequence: TGTGCCAGCAGTTTATGGCCGGCAGCTATTAATACGCAGTATTTT.

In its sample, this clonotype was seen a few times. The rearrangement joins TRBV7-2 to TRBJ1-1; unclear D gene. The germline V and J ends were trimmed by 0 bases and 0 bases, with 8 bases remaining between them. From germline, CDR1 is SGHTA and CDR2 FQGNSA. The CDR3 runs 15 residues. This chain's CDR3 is CASSLAIGMNTEAFF. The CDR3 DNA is TGTGCCAGCAGCTTAGCGATCGGGATGAACACTGAAGCTTTCTTT.

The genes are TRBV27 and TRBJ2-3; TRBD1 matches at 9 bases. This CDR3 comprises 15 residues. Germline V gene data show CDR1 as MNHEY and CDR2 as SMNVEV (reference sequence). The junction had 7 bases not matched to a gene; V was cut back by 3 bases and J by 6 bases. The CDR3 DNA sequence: TGTGCCAGCAGTTTCCGGGACAGGGTCAGTGATACGCAGTATTTT. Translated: CASSFRDRVSDTQYF.

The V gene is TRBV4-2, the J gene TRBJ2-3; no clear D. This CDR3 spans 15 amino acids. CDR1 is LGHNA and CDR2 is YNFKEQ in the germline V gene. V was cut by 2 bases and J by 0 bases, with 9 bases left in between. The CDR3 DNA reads TGTGCCAGCAGCCAACGATCGACTAGCACAGATACGCAGTATTTT. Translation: CASSQRSTSTDTQYF.

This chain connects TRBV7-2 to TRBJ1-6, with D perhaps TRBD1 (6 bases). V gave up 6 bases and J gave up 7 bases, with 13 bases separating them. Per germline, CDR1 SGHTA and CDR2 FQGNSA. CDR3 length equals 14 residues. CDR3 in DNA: TGTGCCAGCAGTTTCACAGGGAACAATTCACCCCTCCACTTT. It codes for CASSFTGNNSPLHF. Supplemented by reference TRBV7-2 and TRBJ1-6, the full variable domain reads GAGVSQSPSNKVTEKGKDVELRCDPISGHTALYWYRQSLGQGLEFLIYFQGNSAPDKSGLPSDRFSAERTGGSVSTLTIQRTQQEDSAVYLCASSFTGNNSPLHFGNGTRLTVT.